The T cell receptor beta chain described here comes from a study of T cells in Graves' hyperthyroidism and ophthalmopathy. Study observations and caveats: The model made its ophthalmopathy prediction, and onset followed a median approximately 6.5 months later. Blood also held most thyroid clonotypes expanded beyond 0.001.

Amplified TCR beta CDR3 regions came from RNA transcripts. Initially, a first-round RT-PCR of the TCR CDR3 employed the HTBI primer set. TCRdb reanalysed the multiplex PCR reads using MiXCR and keeps one entry per CDR3 protein. The sample has 550,000 to 650,000 distinct CDR3 sequences, 14% seen once. The CDR3 spans 13 residues. Germline V gives CDR1 LNHDA, CDR2 SQIVND (reference sequence). Trimming removed 5 bases at V and 7 bases at J, with 15 bases between. As concerns this clonotype: Its cognate antigen is unknown.

The sample taken for sequencing was blood. The receptor was isolated from a woman in her thirties or forties with Graves' hyperthyroidism. This sequence joins TRBV19 and TRBJ2-7, with D perhaps TRBD2 (6 bases). The CDR3 DNA follows: TGTGCCAGTAGTCCGGGACTTTCCTTGGAGCAGTACTTC. Its translation is CASSPGLSLEQYF.